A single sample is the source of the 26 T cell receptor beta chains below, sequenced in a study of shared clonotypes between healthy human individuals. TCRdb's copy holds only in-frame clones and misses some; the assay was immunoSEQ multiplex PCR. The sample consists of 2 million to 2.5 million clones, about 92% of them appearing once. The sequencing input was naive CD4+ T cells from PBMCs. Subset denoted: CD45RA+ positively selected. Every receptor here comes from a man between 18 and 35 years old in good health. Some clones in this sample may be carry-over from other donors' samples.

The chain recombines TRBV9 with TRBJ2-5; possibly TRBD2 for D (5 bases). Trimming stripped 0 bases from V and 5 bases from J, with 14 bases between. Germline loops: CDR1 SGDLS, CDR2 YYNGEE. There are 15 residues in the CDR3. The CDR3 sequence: CASSVVSGRGETQYF. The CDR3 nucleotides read TGTGCCAGCAGCGTAGTGTCGGGGAGAGGGGAGACCCAGTACTTC.

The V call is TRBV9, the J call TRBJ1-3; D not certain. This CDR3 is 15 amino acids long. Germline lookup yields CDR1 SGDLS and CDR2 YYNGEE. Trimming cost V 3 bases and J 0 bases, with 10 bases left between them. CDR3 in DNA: TGTGCCAGCAGCGCCGACCGGAGCTCTGGAAACACCATATATTTT. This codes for CASSADRSSGNTIYF.

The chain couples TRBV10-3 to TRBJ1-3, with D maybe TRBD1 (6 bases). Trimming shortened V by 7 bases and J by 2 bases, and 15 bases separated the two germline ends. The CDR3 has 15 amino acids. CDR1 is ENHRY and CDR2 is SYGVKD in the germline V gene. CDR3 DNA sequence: TGTGCCATCACCATAGACGGGGGGCCTGGAAACACCATATATTTT. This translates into CAITIDGGPGNTIYF.

The CDR3 is CAIKTVLNTGELFF. CDR3 nucleotides: TGTGCCATCAAGACAGTCTTGAACACCGGGGAGCTGTTTTTT. The chain uses TRBV28 and TRBJ2-2; weak D call: TRBD1 (5 bases). V lost 10 bases and J 1 base, leaving 13 bases between the germline ends. Germline CDR1 reads MDHEN; CDR2 reads SYDVKM. The CDR3 has 14 residues.

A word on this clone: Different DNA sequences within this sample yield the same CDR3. CDR3 sequence reads: CASSPGQGISYEQYF. In DNA form, the CDR3 reads TGTGCCAGCTCACCTGGACAGGGTATCTCCTACGAGCAGTACTTC. This chain uses TRBV18 with TRBJ2-7; TRBD1 agrees at 8 bases. CDR1 and CDR2 from the germline V gene are KGHSH and LQKENI. This CDR3 spans 15 amino acids. Trimming at V came to 3 bases and at J to 0 bases, leaving 4 bases not matched to a gene.

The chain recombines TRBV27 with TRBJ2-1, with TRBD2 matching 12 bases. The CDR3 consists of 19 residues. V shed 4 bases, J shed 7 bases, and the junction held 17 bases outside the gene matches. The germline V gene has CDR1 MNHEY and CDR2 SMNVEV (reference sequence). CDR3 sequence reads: CASSSPPGLAGGLVNEQFF. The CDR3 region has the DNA TGTGCCAGCAGTTCTCCCCCGGGACTAGCGGGTGGATTAGTGAATGAGCAGTTCTTC.

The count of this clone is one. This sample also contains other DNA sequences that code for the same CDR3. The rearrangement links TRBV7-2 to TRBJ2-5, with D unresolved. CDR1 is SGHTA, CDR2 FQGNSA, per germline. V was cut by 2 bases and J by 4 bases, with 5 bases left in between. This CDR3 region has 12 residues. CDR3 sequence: CASSLSRETQYF. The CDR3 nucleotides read TGTGCCAGCAGCTTAAGTAGAGAGACCCAGTACTTC.

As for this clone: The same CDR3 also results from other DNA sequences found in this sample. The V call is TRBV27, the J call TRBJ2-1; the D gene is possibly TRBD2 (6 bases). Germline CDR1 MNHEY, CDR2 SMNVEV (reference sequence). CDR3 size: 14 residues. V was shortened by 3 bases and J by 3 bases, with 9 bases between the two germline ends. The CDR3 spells CASSLAGSYNEQFF. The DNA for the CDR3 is TGTGCCAGCAGTTTGGCCGGGAGCTACAATGAGCAGTTCTTC.

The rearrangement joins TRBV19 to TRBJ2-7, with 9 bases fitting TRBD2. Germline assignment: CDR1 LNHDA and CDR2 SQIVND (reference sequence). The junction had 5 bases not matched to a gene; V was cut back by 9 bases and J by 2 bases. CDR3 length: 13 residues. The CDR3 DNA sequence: TGTGCCAGCAAGACTAGCGGTACCTACGAGCAGTACTTC. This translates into CASKTSGTYEQYF.

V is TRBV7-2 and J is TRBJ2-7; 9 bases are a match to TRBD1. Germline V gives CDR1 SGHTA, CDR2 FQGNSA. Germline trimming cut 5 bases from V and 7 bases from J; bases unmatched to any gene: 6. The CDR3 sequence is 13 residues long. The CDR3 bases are TGTGCCAGCAGCCTACAGGGGGCGCGGGAGCAGTACTTC. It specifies CASSLQGAREQYF.

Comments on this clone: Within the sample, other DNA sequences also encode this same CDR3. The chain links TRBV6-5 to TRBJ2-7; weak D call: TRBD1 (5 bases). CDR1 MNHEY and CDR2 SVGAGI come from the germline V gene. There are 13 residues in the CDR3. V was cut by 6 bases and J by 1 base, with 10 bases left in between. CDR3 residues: CASSYRQSYEQYF. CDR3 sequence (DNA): TGTGCCAGCAGCTATCGACAGTCCTACGAGCAGTACTTC.

The CDR3: CASSKVGQAYEQYF. The DNA for the CDR3 is TGTGCCAGCAGTAAAGTAGGACAGGCCTACGAGCAGTACTTC. The chain recombines TRBV28 with TRBJ2-7; 7 nucleotides align to TRBD1. CDR3 length: 14 residues. Trimming took 5 bases from V and 2 from J; bases not matched to a gene: 6. Germline CDR1 MDHEN, CDR2 SYDVKM.

In nucleotides, the CDR3 is TGTGCCAGCAGACCAGGCTTCTCGAACACCGGGGAGCTGTTTTTT. This translates into CASRPGFSNTGELFF. V and J are TRBV11-1 and TRBJ2-2; D is undetermined. The CDR3 extends over 15 amino acids. CDR1 is SGHAT and CDR2 is FQDESV in the germline V gene (reference sequence). Trimming pared 6 bases from V and 0 bases from J, leaving 11 bases between.

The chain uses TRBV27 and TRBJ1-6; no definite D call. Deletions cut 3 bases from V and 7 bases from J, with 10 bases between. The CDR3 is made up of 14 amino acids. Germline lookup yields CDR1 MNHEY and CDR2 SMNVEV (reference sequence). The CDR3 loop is CASSFDSWNSPLHF. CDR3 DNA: TGTGCCAGCAGTTTCGATTCTTGGAATTCACCCCTCCACTTT.

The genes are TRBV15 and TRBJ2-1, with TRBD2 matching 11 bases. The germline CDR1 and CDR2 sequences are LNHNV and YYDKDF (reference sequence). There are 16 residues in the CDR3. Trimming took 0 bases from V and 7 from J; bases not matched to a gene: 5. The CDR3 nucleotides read TGTGCCACCAGCAGAGATGTCGCTAGCGGGGGGAATGAGCAGTTCTTC. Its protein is CATSRDVASGGNEQFF. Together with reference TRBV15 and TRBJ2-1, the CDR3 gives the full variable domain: DAMVIQNPRYQVTQFGKPVTLSCSQTLNHNVMYWYQQKSSQAPKLLFHYYDKDFNNEADTPDNFQSRRPNTSFCFLDIRSPGLGDTAMYLCATSRDVASGGNEQFFGPGTRLTVL.

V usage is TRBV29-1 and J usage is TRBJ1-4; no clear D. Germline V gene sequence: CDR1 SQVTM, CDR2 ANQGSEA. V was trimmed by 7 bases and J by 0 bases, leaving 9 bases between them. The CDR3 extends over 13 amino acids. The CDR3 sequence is CSAGLTTNEKLFF. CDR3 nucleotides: TGCAGCGCGGGCCTCACAACTAATGAAAAACTGTTTTTT.

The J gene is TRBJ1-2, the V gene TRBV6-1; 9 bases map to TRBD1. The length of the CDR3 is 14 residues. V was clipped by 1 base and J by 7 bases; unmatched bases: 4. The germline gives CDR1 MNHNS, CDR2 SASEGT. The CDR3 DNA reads TGTGCCAGCAGTGAAGGTACAGGGGGCTTTGGCTACACCTTC. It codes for CASSEGTGGFGYTF.

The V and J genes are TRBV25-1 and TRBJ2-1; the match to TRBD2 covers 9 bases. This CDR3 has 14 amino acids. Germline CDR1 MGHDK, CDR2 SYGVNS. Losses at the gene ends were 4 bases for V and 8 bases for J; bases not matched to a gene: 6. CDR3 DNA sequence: TGTGCCAGCAGTGTCGCTAGCGGGATTGATGAGCAGTTCTTC. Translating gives CASSVASGIDEQFF. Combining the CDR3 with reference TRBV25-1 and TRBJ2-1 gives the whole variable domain EADIYQTPRYLVIGTGKKITLECSQTMGHDKMYWYQQDPGMELHLIHYSYGVNSTEKGDLSSESTVSRIRTEHFPLTLESARPSHTSQYLCASSVASGIDEQFFGPGTRLTVL.

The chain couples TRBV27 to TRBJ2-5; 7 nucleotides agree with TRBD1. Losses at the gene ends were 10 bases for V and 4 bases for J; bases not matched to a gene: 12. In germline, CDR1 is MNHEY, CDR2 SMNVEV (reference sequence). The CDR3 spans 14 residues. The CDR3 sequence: CATRSRDSSETQYF. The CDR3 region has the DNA TGTGCCACCCGCTCCCGGGACAGTTCAGAGACCCAGTACTTC.

CDR3 nucleotide sequence: TGTGCCAGCAGCGTCCCAGGGCACAATGAGCAGTTCTTC. This codes for CASSVPGHNEQFF. The rearrangement links TRBV7-2 to TRBJ2-1; possibly TRBD1 for D (5 bases). V gave up 5 bases and J gave up 5 bases, with 10 bases separating them. The V gene's germline CDR1 is SGHTA and CDR2 FQGNSA. The CDR3 sequence is 13 residues long. Full variable domain (missing parts from reference TRBV7-2 and TRBJ2-1): GAGVSQSPSNKVTEKGKDVELRCDPISGHTALYWYRQSLGQGLEFLIYFQGNSAPDKSGLPSDRFSAERTGGSVSTLTIQRTQQEDSAVYLCASSVPGHNEQFFGPGTRLTVL.

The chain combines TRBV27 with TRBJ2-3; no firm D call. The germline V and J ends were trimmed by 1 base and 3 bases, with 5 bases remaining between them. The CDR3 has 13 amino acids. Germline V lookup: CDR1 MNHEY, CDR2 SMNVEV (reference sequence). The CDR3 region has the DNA TGTGCCAGCAGTTTATGGATGACAGATACGCAGTATTTT. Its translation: CASSLWMTDTQYF.

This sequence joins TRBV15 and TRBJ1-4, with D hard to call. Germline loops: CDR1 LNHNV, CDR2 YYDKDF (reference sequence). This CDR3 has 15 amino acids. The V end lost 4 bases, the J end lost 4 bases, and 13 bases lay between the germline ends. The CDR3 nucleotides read TGTGCCACCAGCAAAAGCGGAGTGCGTAATGAAAAACTGTTTTTT. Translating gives CATSKSGVRNEKLFF.

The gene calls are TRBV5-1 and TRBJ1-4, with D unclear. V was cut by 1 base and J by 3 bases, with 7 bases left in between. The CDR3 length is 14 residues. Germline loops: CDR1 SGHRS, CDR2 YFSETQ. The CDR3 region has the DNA TGCGCCAGCAGCTTGACGAACTCTAATGAAAAACTGTTTTTT. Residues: CASSLTNSNEKLFF.

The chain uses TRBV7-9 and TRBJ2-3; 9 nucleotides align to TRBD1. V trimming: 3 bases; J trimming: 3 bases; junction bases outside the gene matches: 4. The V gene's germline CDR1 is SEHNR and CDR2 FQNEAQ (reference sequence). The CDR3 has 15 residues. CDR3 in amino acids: CASSLGQGITDTQYF. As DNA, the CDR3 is TGTGCCAGCAGCTTGGGACAGGGTATAACAGATACGCAGTATTTT.

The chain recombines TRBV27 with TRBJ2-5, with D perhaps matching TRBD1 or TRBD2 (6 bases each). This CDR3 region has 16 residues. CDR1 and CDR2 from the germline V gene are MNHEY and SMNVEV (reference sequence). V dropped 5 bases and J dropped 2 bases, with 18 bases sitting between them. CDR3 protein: CASSPGGPPRQETQYF. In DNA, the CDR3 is TGTGCCAGCAGTCCCGGGGGCCCACCGAGACAAGAGACCCAGTACTTC.

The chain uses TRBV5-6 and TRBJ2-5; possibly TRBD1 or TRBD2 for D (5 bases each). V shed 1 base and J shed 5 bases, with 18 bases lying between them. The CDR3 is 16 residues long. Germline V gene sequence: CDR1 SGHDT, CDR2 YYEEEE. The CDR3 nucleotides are TGTGCCAGCAGCTTGCAGGGACCTCAATTGGGGGAGACCCAGTACTTC. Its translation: CASSLQGPQLGETQYF.